Described below is a single T cell receptor (beta chain) sequence and its context. Its antigen remains unknown. The sample comes from a study of cytomegalovirus exposure and HLA in healthy donors. On the study more broadly: Across about 400 genotyped donors, more than 75% landed in the Caucasian-associated ancestry cluster. Points from the study as a whole: Later analysis suggested links between common viral pathogens and several top significant clusters. The authors later found TCR association rates varying by HLA locus, with DRB1 most and HLA-C fewest. An analysis was carried out at a later point. It showed that HLA-associated TCR beta chains were more clonally expanded than equally common non-associated chains.

Germline CDR1 reads SEHNR; CDR2 reads FQNEAQ (reference sequence). V was cut by 0 bases and J by 8 bases, with 14 bases left in between. This CDR3 spans 15 amino acids. Primers: 60 Vbeta forward and 13 Jbeta reverse. TCRdb's copy holds only in-frame clones and misses some; the assay was immunoSEQ multiplex PCR. The sample has roughly 150,000 clones, 60% to 80% seen once. Sequencing was done on a sample of PBMCs. The chain joins TRBV7-9 to TRBJ2-1; D is unresolved. This clonotype originated in a man younger than 35 in good health and CMV-seropositive. CDR3 bases: TGTGCCAGCAGCTTAGCGATGGCCGTAGGAGATGAGCAGTTCTTC. Translated, it gives CASSLAMAVGDEQFF.